The 14 T cell receptor beta chains below come from one sample, sequenced in a study of blood T cell repertoires in COVID-19. Generated by immunoSEQ multiplex PCR, the TCRdb table keeps only in-frame clones and is missing some. The top ten clones hold around 4.6% of a sample with some 130,000 clones, roughly 90% of them seen once. Sequenced: peripheral blood. Source of these receptors: a man in his sixties with COVID-19, enrolled during active disease.

This clone was counted only a few times. The chain carries TRBV29-1 and TRBJ1-5; TRBD1 agrees at 7 bases. Germline CDR1 reads SQVTM; CDR2 reads ANQGSEA. V was pared by 6 bases and J by 0 bases, with 5 bases of the junction left unmatched. The CDR3 length is 14 residues. The CDR3 DNA reads TGCAGCGTAGACGGGACAGATAGCAATCAGCCCCAGCATTTT. Its protein product is CSVDGTDSNQPQHF.

The count of this clone is one. V gene TRBV19 combines with J gene TRBJ2-1, with 10 bases lining up with TRBD2. The junction had 8 bases not matched to a gene; V was cut back by 6 bases and J by 6 bases. CDR1 is LNHDA and CDR2 is SQIVND in the germline V gene (reference sequence). This CDR3 has 15 residues. The CDR3 sequence is CASRRTSGPLNEQFF. DNA of the CDR3: TGTGCCAGTAGGAGGACTAGCGGCCCCCTCAATGAGCAGTTCTTC.

The V and J genes are TRBV14 and TRBJ2-1; 7 nucleotides line up with TRBD1. Per the germline V gene, CDR1 is SGHDN and CDR2 is FVKESK. V lost 1 base and J lost 5; bases outside the gene matches: 11. The CDR3 totals 17 residues. In DNA, the CDR3 is TGTGCCAGCAGCCAAGGCCATCCGGGACAGATGGACAATGAGCAGTTCTTC. Its protein product is CASSQGHPGQMDNEQFF.

In this sample, this clone turned up a few times. The CDR3 coding sequence is TGTGCCACCAGTGATGCACAGGGGGCTCCCTACGAGCAGTACTTC. It specifies CATSDAQGAPYEQYF. J is TRBJ2-7 and V is TRBV24-1, with 9 bases matching TRBD1. This CDR3 is 15 amino acids long. With V trimmed by 3 bases and J by 2 bases, 4 bases remained unmatched. Germline lookup yields CDR1 KGHDR and CDR2 SFDVKD.

The V gene is TRBV7-8, the J gene TRBJ2-7; the D is unclear. The V end lost 0 bases, the J end lost 2 bases, and 2 bases lay between the germline ends. Germline CDR1 and CDR2: SGHVS and FQNEAQ. The CDR3 consists of 12 residues. CDR3 sequence (DNA): TGTGCCAGCAGCTTAGCTACCTACGAGCAGTACTTC. It specifies CASSLATYEQYF.

This clone has a handful of counts. The rearrangement joins TRBV6-5 to TRBJ1-1; D gene ambiguous. Germline V CDR1 and CDR2: MNHEY, SVGAGI. The CDR3 is 12 residues long. V was trimmed by 6 bases and J by 7 bases, leaving 12 bases between them. The CDR3: CASSLRGGEAFF. CDR3 bases: TGTGCCAGCAGCCTGAGAGGAGGTGAAGCTTTCTTT.

The chain couples TRBV19 to TRBJ2-5, with 10 positions matching TRBD2. CDR1 is LNHDA and CDR2 is SQIVND in the germline V gene (reference sequence). The CDR3 is 16 residues long. J gave up 5 bases and V 4 bases, and 10 bases lay outside the gene matches. The chain's CDR3 is CASSTSLAGEVETQYF. The CDR3, as DNA: TGTGCCAGTAGTACCTCTCTAGCGGGAGAGGTGGAGACCCAGTACTTC. Together with reference TRBV19 and TRBJ2-5, the CDR3 gives the full variable domain: DGGITQSPKYLFRKEGQNVTLSCEQNLNHDAMYWYRQDPGQGLRLIYYSQIVNDFQKGDIAEGYSVSREKKESFPLTVTSAQKNPTAFYLCASSTSLAGEVETQYFGPGTRLLVL.

The chain has TRBV14 and TRBJ2-7; a weak D match, TRBD2 (5 bases). Germline V gives CDR1 SGHDN, CDR2 FVKESK. The CDR3 is 13 amino acids. Trimming removed 3 bases from V and 9 bases from J, with 15 bases in between. CDR3 amino acids: CASSQGRTSGQYF. CDR3 coding DNA: TGTGCCAGCAGCCAGGGCCGGACCAGCGGGCAGTACTTC. Together with reference TRBV14 and TRBJ2-7, the CDR3 gives the full variable domain: EAGVTQFPSHSVIEKGQTVTLRCDPISGHDNLYWYRRVMGKEIKFLLHFVKESKQDESGMPNNRFLAERTGGTYSTLKVQPAELEDSGVYFCASSQGRTSGQYFGPGTRLTVT.

The rearrangement joins TRBV28 to TRBJ2-3, with 7 bases matching TRBD2. This CDR3 is built from 16 residues. Losses at the gene ends were 5 bases for V and 6 bases for J; bases not matched to a gene: 14. Germline-derived CDR1 and CDR2 are MDHEN and SYDVKM. This CDR3 reads CASSPISSGIGDTQYF. The DNA of the CDR3 is TGTGCCAGCAGTCCCATCTCAAGCGGGATAGGGGATACGCAGTATTTT.

This clone was seen once. The chain carries TRBV28 and TRBJ1-1; D possibly corresponds to TRBD1 (5 bases). The V and J ends lost 3 bases and 5 bases respectively, with 10 bases between them. Germline lookup yields CDR1 MDHEN and CDR2 SYDVKM. The CDR3 loop spans 13 amino acids. CDR3 in amino acids: CASSLAGWTEAFF. The CDR3 bases are TGTGCCAGCAGTTTGGCAGGGTGGACTGAAGCTTTCTTT.

V is TRBV19 and J is TRBJ1-5; 8 nucleotides agree with TRBD1. Germline V gene data show CDR1 as LNHDA and CDR2 as SQIVND (reference sequence). This CDR3 is built from 13 residues. J gave up 6 bases and V 8 bases, and 6 bases lay outside the gene matches. This CDR3 reads CASDRGSGQPQHF. The CDR3 DNA reads as TGTGCCAGTGACAGGGGTTCGGGTCAGCCCCAGCATTTT.

The chain combines TRBV7-9 with TRBJ2-7, with 8 positions matching TRBD1. In germline, CDR1 is SEHNR, CDR2 FQNEAQ (reference sequence). V lost 3 bases, J lost 6 bases, and 10 bases stayed unmatched. The CDR3 consists of 15 residues. The CDR3 DNA is TGTGCCAGCAGCTTCTCGGGACAGGTGTCTCCCGAGCAGTACTTC. Amino acids: CASSFSGQVSPEQYF.

V gene TRBV7-9 combines with J gene TRBJ2-1; possible D gene TRBD1, 5 bases. From germline, CDR1 is SEHNR and CDR2 FQNEAQ (reference sequence). The length of the CDR3 is 14 residues. Trimming pared 4 bases from V and 4 bases from J, leaving 11 bases between. For the CDR3, the DNA is TGTGCCAGCAGCTCCTTGACAGATTACAATGAGCAGTTCTTC. Translated: CASSSLTDYNEQFF.

This clone was detected once. This chain joins TRBV4-2 and TRBJ2-4; 7 bases agree with TRBD2. Germline CDR1 is LGHNA and CDR2 is YNFKEQ. This CDR3 is built from 17 residues. V lost 0 bases and J lost 0; bases outside the gene matches: 5. The CDR3 nucleotides are TGTGCCAGCAGCCAAGATGCCGGGAGGCTAGCCAAAAACATTCAGTACTTC. This gives the protein CASSQDAGRLAKNIQYF.